One sample yielded the 13 T cell receptor beta chains listed below, sequenced in a study of CD8 T cells in ankylosing spondylitis. From the 5' RACE reads, TCRdb called clonotypes with MiXCR, one entry per CDR3 protein. The sample holds approximately 340,000 distinct CDR3 sequences, about 14% seen once. The source material was blood, either unsorted or a sorted T cell fraction (not recorded which). The receptors were sampled from a male donor with ankylosing spondylitis or in good health (not recorded which).

This clonotype was seen only a few times. J is TRBJ2-1 and V is TRBV7-8; 9 bases align to TRBD2. CDR3 length: 16 amino acids. Germline CDR1 reads SGHVS; CDR2 reads FQNEAQ. With V trimmed by 1 base and J by 8 bases, 9 bases remained unmatched. CDR3 bases: TGTGCCAGCAGCTTAGTAGGCGGGAGGGCTGGGGATGAGCAGTTCTTC. It translates to CASSLVGGRAGDEQFF.

This clonotype was counted between two and nine times. V usage is TRBV20-1 and J usage is TRBJ2-1; no firm D call. Trimming took 5 bases from V and 5 from J, leaving 4 bases between them. CDR3 length: 10 residues. From germline, CDR1 is DFQATT and CDR2 SNEGSKA (reference sequence). The CDR3 DNA is TGCAGTGCTTTAGACAATGAGCAGTTCTTC. It encodes CSALDNEQFF.

This clonotype was observed at least ten times. The chain uses TRBV29-1 and TRBJ1-5, with D tentatively TRBD1 (5 bases). The CDR3 consists of 13 residues. Trimming stripped 4 bases from V and 3 bases from J, with 10 bases between. The germline V gene encodes CDR1 SQVTM and CDR2 ANQGSEA. CDR3 DNA: TGCAGCGTTGGACAGCGGGACAATCAGCCCCAGCATTTT. Its translation: CSVGQRDNQPQHF.

The chain employs TRBV4-1 and TRBJ2-5; D not certain. Germline V CDR1 and CDR2: MGHRA, YSYEKL. Trimming removed 4 bases at V and 4 bases at J, with 13 bases between. The CDR3 sequence is 14 residues long. The CDR3 region has the DNA TGCGCCAGCAGCCCCCTGGAGCCGGCAGAGACCCAGTACTTC. Translation: CASSPLEPAETQYF.

The V call is TRBV6-1, the J call TRBJ2-1, with 14 bases lining up with TRBD2. Germline V CDR1 and CDR2: MNHNS, SASEGT. The CDR3 is 15 amino acids. V lost 5 bases, J lost 9 bases, and 6 bases stayed unmatched. This chain's CDR3 is CASSSGGLAGGEQFF. CDR3 coding DNA: TGTGCCAGCAGTAGCGGCGGACTAGCGGGAGGTGAGCAGTTCTTC.

This clonotype was counted ten times or more. The genes are TRBV6-1 and TRBJ1-1, with D perhaps matching TRBD1 (5 bases). This CDR3 is built from 13 residues. The germline V gene encodes CDR1 MNHNS and CDR2 SASEGT. V was clipped by 6 bases and J by 7 bases, with 15 bases between them. The CDR3, as DNA: TGTGCCAGCAGGGAATTTCAGGGAATTGAAGCTTTCTTT. Translated, it gives CASREFQGIEAFF.

The V call is TRBV5-6, the J call TRBJ2-5; the D gene is possibly TRBD1 (6 bases). Trimming left V 6 bases short and J 7 bases short, with 19 bases between. The germline V gene has CDR1 SGHDT and CDR2 YYEEEE. The CDR3 loop spans 14 amino acids. The CDR3 region is CASTRGTGRGTQYF. CDR3 in DNA: TGTGCCAGCACCAGGGGTACGGGCCGAGGGACCCAGTACTTC.

This clonotype was observed at least ten times. CDR3 protein: CASSFRGSSYNEQFF. For the CDR3, the DNA is TGTGCCAGCAGTTTTCGGGGGAGCTCCTACAATGAGCAGTTCTTC. The chain joins TRBV12-3 or TRBV12-4 to TRBJ2-1; tentative D call: TRBD2 (6 bases). Deletions cut 3 bases from V and 0 bases from J, with 9 bases between. The CDR3 is 15 residues long.

This clonotype showed up just a few times. The chain is built from TRBV5-1 and TRBJ2-5, with a tentative D call TRBD1 (5 bases). Trimming pared 0 bases from V and 5 bases from J, leaving 11 bases between. CDR1 SGHRS and CDR2 YFSETQ come from the germline V gene. The CDR3 is made up of 14 amino acids. The CDR3 DNA is TGCGCCAGCAGCTTGGAGGGGCGAAGTGAGACCCAGTACTTC. This sequence encodes CASSLEGRSETQYF.

This clonotype occurred many times. This chain connects TRBV12-5 to TRBJ2-1; D might be TRBD1 (6 bases). The CDR3 runs to 15 residues. Trimming stripped 4 bases from V and 5 bases from J, with 15 bases between. Germline CDR1 LGHNT, CDR2 FRNRAP. The CDR3: CASGSQGRLNNEQFF. CDR3 DNA: TGTGCTAGTGGTTCACAGGGTAGGTTGAACAATGAGCAGTTCTTC.

The sample holds many counts of this clonotype. The chain combines TRBV29-1 with TRBJ1-1, with 7 bases fitting TRBD1. The J segment lost 4 bases and the V segment lost 0 bases, leaving 8 bases of the junction unmatched. The CDR3 spans 15 residues. Germline CDR1 SQVTM, CDR2 ANQGSEA. For the CDR3, the DNA is TGCAGCGTTGAAGATCCGACAGGACAGGTCACTGAAGCTTTCTTT. Protein product: CSVEDPTGQVTEAFF.

The chain couples TRBV18 to TRBJ1-1, with 8 bases lining up with TRBD1. Germline loops: CDR1 KGHSH, CDR2 LQKENI. CDR3 length equals 17 residues. J was trimmed by 0 bases and V by 0 bases; bases with no gene match: 6. In DNA form, the CDR3 reads TGTGCCAGCTCACCACCGAGGGGGACAGGCATGAACACTGAAGCTTTCTTT. It yields the protein CASSPPRGTGMNTEAFF.

This clonotype occurred a few times. This chain uses TRBV2 with TRBJ2-3; TRBD2 matches 15 bases. The CDR3 sequence is 17 residues long. Per germline, CDR1 SNHLY and CDR2 FYNNEI. Unmatched junction bases numbered 5, after V lost 4 bases and J lost 3 bases. As DNA, the CDR3 is TGTGCCAGCAGTGCGGGACTAGCGGGGGGCGGGACAGATACGCAGTATTTT. It specifies CASSAGLAGGGTDTQYF.